Listed here are 4 T cell receptor beta chains from one sample, sequenced in a study of blood T cell repertoires in COVID-19. The assay was immunoSEQ multiplex PCR, and TCRdb's table has in-frame clones only and misses some. The repertoire includes fewer than 80,000 clones, roughly four fifths of them detected once, and roughly 27% sits in the top ten. Sequencing was performed on peripheral blood. These receptors were collected from an elderly woman with acute or convalescent COVID-19.

The chain uses TRBV9 and TRBJ2-2, with TRBD1 matching 7 bases. This CDR3 region has 14 residues. The V and J ends lost 4 bases and 1 base, in that order; junction bases with no gene match: 1. CDR1 is SGDLS, CDR2 YYNGEE, per germline. CDR3 sequence: CASSRTGNTGELFF. CDR3 coding DNA: TGTGCCAGCAGCCGGACAGGGAACACCGGGGAGCTGTTTTTT.

The chain recombines TRBV11-2 with TRBJ2-7; D uncertain. Germline V lookup: CDR1 SGHAT, CDR2 FQNNGV. Trimming left V 3 bases short and J 6 bases short, with 9 bases between. This CDR3 is 12 amino acids long. CDR3 sequence (DNA): TGTGCCAGCAGCTTCGCCACGGGCGAGCAGTACTTC. It codes for CASSFATGEQYF.

This chain links TRBV6-5 with TRBJ1-1; D unresolved. Germline V gene lookup returns CDR1 MNHEY and CDR2 SVGAGI. This CDR3 has 13 amino acids. The V end lost 2 bases, the J end lost 8 bases, and 12 bases lay between the germline ends. The CDR3 is CASSYTKYREAFF. CDR3 DNA sequence: TGTGCCAGCAGTTACACCAAATACAGAGAAGCTTTCTTT.

The chain combines TRBV5-1 with TRBJ1-2; 10 bases match TRBD1. The germline V gene encodes CDR1 SGHRS and CDR2 YFSETQ. The CDR3 loop spans 16 amino acids. V was clipped by 4 bases and J by 2 bases; unmatched bases: 8. The CDR3 nucleotides are TGCGCCAGCAGCACCACCTGGACAGGGGGGAACTATGGCTACACCTTC. It yields the protein CASSTTWTGGNYGYTF.